These 2 T cell receptor beta chains were sequenced from one sample in a study of post-analysis software for immune sequencing data. General study points: Roughly five TRBV segments appeared more often in patients than in controls, and TRBV5-6, TRBV5-1 and TRBV20-1 were among these.

No antigen is known for these receptors. Presence of unique molecular identifiers characterized the TCR beta cDNA libraries. One entry per CDR3 protein results from TCRdb running MiXCR on the PCR reads. Found here are roughly 200,000 distinct CDR3 sequences, over 25% of them singletons; the top ten hold less than 4%. Sequencing input: blood. The receptors were sampled from a girl under 18 with multiple sclerosis.

Turning to this clonotype: A read error is possible here, since a much larger clone lies one base away. This chain joins TRBV20-1 and TRBJ2-7; 7 nucleotides line up with TRBD1. J was trimmed by 5 bases and V by 3 bases; bases with no gene match: 7. This CDR3 is 13 amino acids long. Germline CDR1 is DFQATT and CDR2 is SNEGSKA (reference sequence). CDR3: CSARTGTEDEQYF. As DNA, the CDR3 is TGCAGTGCTAGGACCGGGACAGAAGACGAGCAGTACTTC.

This clonotype was seen only a few times. The rearrangement links TRBV5-1 to TRBJ2-7; 9 bases line up with TRBD2. Losses at the gene ends were 0 bases for V and 2 bases for J; bases not matched to a gene: 3. The CDR3 is made up of 15 amino acids. Per germline, CDR1 SGHRS and CDR2 YFSETQ. DNA of the CDR3: TGCGCCAGCAGCTTGGGTGGCGGGGGGGCCTACGAGCAGTACTTC. Protein: CASSLGGGGAYEQYF.